Listed below are T cell receptor beta chains from one sample, sequenced in a study of T cell repertoires in cytomegalovirus infection. TCRdb reanalysed the reads using MiXCR and keeps one entry per CDR3 protein. Of about 110,000 distinct CDR3 sequences listed, 42% are singletons. These receptors have no known antigen. The sequences come from CD8+ T cells from cultured PBMCs, collected from culture after CMV antigen stimulation. The receptor set was obtained from a human donor in good health (CMV status not recorded). Some clones in this sample may be carry-over from other donors' samples. Each CDR3 is given with its conserved first and last residue. Fields, in order: J gene, clone size, D gene, V gene, CDR3 length, CDR3 DNA, CDR3 protein. A D gene is named only where the DNA matches it firmly. Some rows mark clone size as missing; the rest say once, few, many or name a class of expanded clone.

j_call: TRBJ1-1
clone_size: -
d_call: -
v_call: TRBV6-6
cdr3_length: 15
cdr3_nt: TGTGCCAGCAGTCCTACCACAGGGATTAACACTGAAGCTTTCTTT
cdr3_aa: CASSPTTGINTEAFF

j_call: TRBJ2-1
clone_size: few
d_call: -
v_call: TRBV6-1
cdr3_length: 15
cdr3_nt: TGTGCCAGCAGTGTCAGGGGGGAGGGATACAATGAGCAGTTCTTC
cdr3_aa: CASSVRGEGYNEQFF

j_call: TRBJ1-1
clone_size: -
d_call: TRBD1
v_call: TRBV7-6
cdr3_length: 14
cdr3_nt: TGTGCCAGCAGCTTAGGGGGACAGGGCACTGAAGCTTTCTTT
cdr3_aa: CASSLGGQGTEAFF

j_call: TRBJ2-2
clone_size: -
d_call: -
v_call: TRBV20-1
cdr3_length: 14
cdr3_nt: TGCAGTGCCCCCGGAGCGGAGAACACCGGGGAGCTGTTTTTT
cdr3_aa: CSAPGAENTGELFF

j_call: TRBJ1-1
clone_size: many
d_call: TRBD1
v_call: TRBV19
cdr3_length: 12
cdr3_nt: TGTGCCACCAAGACAGGGATCACTGAAGCTTTCTTT
cdr3_aa: CATKTGITEAFF

j_call: TRBJ1-2
clone_size: few
d_call: -
v_call: TRBV12-3/TRBV12-4
cdr3_length: 13
cdr3_nt: TGTGCCAGCAGTTACAGGGCTAACTATGGCTACACCTTC
cdr3_aa: CASSYRANYGYTF

j_call: TRBJ1-1
clone_size: many
d_call: TRBD1
v_call: TRBV7-9
cdr3_length: 12
cdr3_nt: TGTGCCAGCAGCTCTAGGACAGGGGGGGCTTTCTTT
cdr3_aa: CASSSRTGGAFF

j_call: TRBJ2-7
clone_size: -
d_call: -
v_call: TRBV7-9
cdr3_length: 15
cdr3_nt: TGTGCCAGCAGTGATACCTTGGACTTGACCTACGAGCAGTACTTC
cdr3_aa: CASSDTLDLTYEQYF

j_call: TRBJ2-2
clone_size: -
d_call: -
v_call: TRBV5-3
cdr3_length: 15
cdr3_nt: TGTGCCAGCAGCTCTGTGACACCGAACACCGGGGAGCTGTTTTTT
cdr3_aa: CASSSVTPNTGELFF

j_call: TRBJ2-1
clone_size: few
d_call: TRBD1
v_call: TRBV7-6
cdr3_length: 15
cdr3_nt: TGTGCCAGCAGCTTGGGGGACAGGATCGACAATGAGCAGTTCTTC
cdr3_aa: CASSLGDRIDNEQFF

j_call: TRBJ2-1
clone_size: -
d_call: TRBD2
v_call: TRBV7-8
cdr3_length: 16
cdr3_nt: TGTGCCAGCAGCTTAGCCGTTACTAGCGGGTGGAATGAGCAGTTCTTC
cdr3_aa: CASSLAVTSGWNEQFF

j_call: TRBJ2-1
clone_size: -
d_call: -
v_call: TRBV19
cdr3_length: 14
cdr3_nt: TGTGCCAGTACCGAAACAGGGATCAACAATGAGCAGTTCTTC
cdr3_aa: CASTETGINNEQFF